This T cell receptor beta chain was identified during a study of neurological immune-mediated disorders. V lost 3 bases to trimming and J lost 7 bases, with 16 bases between them. The V gene's germline CDR1 is SGHVS and CDR2 FNYEAQ. The CDR3 extends over 15 amino acids. TCRdb independently ran MiXCR on the 5' RACE reads; one entry per CDR3 protein. Among tens of thousands of distinct CDR3 sequences listed, 13% to 15% were seen once. This clonotype was seen many times. Sequencing was performed on PBMCs. This chain connects TRBV7-6 to TRBJ1-5; a possible D gene is TRBD1 (5 bases). The source is a woman aged 45-60 years in good health. Written as DNA, the CDR3 is TGTGCCAGCAGCTTGCGGGCGGGGGACCCCCAGCCCCAGCATTTT. Protein sequence: CASSLRAGDPQPQHF.